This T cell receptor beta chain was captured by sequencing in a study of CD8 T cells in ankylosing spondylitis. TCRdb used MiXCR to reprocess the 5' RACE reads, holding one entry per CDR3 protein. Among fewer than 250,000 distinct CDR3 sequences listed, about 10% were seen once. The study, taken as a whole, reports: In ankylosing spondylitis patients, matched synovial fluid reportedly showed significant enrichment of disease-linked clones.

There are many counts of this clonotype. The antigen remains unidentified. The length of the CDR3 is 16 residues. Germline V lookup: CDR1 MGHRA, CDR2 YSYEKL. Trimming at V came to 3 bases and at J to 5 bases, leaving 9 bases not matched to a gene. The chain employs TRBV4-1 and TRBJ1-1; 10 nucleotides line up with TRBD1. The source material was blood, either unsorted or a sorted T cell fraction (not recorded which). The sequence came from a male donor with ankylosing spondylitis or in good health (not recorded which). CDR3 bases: TGCGCCAGCAGCCATTCCGGGACAGGGGTTAGGACTGAAGCTTTCTTT. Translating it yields CASSHSGTGVRTEAFF.